Below, 2 T cell receptor beta chains from the same sample are listed, as sequenced in a study of cytomegalovirus exposure and HLA in healthy donors. The assay was immunoSEQ multiplex PCR, and TCRdb's table has in-frame clones only and misses some. Of approximately 99,000 clones listed, about 85% are singletons. The sequencing input was PBMCs. The source of these receptors is a woman younger than 35 in good health and CMV-seronegative.

The chain couples TRBV11-1 to TRBJ2-3; a weak D match, TRBD2 (5 bases). Per the germline V gene, CDR1 is SGHAT and CDR2 is FQDESV (reference sequence). The CDR3 runs to 14 residues. V was clipped by 1 base and J by 7 bases, with 12 bases between them. CDR3 nucleotide sequence: TGTGCCAGCAGCTTAGAGACGGGAACACATACGCAGTATTTT. Translating it yields CASSLETGTHTQYF.

The chain links TRBV6-6 to TRBJ1-1, with 8 bases that match TRBD1. Unmatched junction bases numbered 7, after V lost 6 bases and J lost 4 bases. Germline assignment: CDR1 MNHNY and CDR2 SVGAGI (reference sequence). The CDR3 has 14 amino acids. The CDR3 DNA reads as TGTGCCAGCAGGGCAGGGGGCGCAAGCACTGAAGCTTTCTTT. Amino acid sequence: CASRAGGASTEAFF.